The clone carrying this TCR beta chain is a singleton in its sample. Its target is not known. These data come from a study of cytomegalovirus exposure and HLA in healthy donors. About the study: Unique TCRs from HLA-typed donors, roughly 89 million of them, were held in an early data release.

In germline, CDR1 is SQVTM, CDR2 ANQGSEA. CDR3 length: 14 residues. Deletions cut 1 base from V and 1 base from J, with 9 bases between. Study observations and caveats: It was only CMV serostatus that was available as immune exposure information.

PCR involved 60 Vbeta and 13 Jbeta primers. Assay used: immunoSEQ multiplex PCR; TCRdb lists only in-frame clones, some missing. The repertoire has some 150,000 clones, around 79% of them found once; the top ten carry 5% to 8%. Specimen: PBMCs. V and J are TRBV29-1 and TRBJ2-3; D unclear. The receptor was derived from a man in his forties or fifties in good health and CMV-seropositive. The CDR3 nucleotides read TGCAGCGTTGAAGTTAATTTCGGCACAGATACGCAGTATTTT. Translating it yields CSVEVNFGTDTQYF.